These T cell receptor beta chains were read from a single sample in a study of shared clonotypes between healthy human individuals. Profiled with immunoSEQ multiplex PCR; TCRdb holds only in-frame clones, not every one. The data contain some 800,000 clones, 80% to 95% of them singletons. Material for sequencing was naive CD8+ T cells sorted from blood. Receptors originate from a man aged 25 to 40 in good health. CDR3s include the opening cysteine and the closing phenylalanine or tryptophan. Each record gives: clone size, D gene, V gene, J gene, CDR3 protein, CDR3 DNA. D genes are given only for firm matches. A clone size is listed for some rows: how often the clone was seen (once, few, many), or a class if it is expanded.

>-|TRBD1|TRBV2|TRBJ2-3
CASSERDRDTDTQYF
TGTGCCAGCAGTGAAAGGGACAGGGACACAGATACGCAGTATTTT
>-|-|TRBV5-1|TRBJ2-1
CASSPAGLSSYNEQFF
TGCGCCAGCAGCCCTGCGGGACTTAGCTCCTACAATGAGCAGTTCTTC
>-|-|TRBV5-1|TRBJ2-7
CASSLGTNSYEQYF
TGCGCCAGCAGCTTGGGGACTAACTCCTACGAGCAGTACTTC
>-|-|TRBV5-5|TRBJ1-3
CASSISDSYGNTIYF
TGTGCCAGCAGCATCTCCGACAGTTACGGAAACACCATATATTTT
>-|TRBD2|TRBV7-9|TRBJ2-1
CASFFIAGGLDEQFF
TGTGCCAGCTTTTTCATAGCGGGAGGGCTCGATGAGCAGTTCTTC
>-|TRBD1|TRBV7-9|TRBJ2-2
CASSTRDSNTGELFF
TGTGCCAGCAGCACCCGGGACAGCAACACCGGGGAGCTGTTTTTT
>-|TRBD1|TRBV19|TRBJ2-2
CASNLGGNHRLGELFF
TGTGCCAGCAACTTAGGGGGCAACCACCGTTTAGGGGAGCTGTTTTTT
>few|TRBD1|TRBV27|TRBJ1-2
CASSQRTGDFYYGYTF
TGTGCCAGCAGTCAACGGACAGGGGATTTTTACTATGGCTACACCTTC
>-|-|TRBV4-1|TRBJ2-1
CASSQVNEQFF
TGCGCCAGCAGCCAAGTCAATGAGCAGTTCTTC
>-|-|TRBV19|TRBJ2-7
CATAVPESYEQYF
TGTGCCACCGCGGTCCCGGAGTCCTACGAGCAGTACTTC
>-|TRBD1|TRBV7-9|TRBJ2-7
CASSLPGGGYEQYF
TGTGCCAGCAGCCTTCCAGGGGGTGGCTACGAGCAGTACTTC
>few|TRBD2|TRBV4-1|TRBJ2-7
CASSQDLTSVYEQYF
TGCGCCAGCAGCCAAGACTTGACTAGCGTCTACGAGCAGTACTTC
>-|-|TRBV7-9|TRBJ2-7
CASSSEYEQYF
TGTGCCAGCAGCTCAGAATACGAGCAGTACTTC
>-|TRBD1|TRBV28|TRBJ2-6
CASSFPPGDRGRGANVLTF
TGTGCCAGCAGTTTCCCCCCGGGGGACAGGGGGCGTGGGGCCAACGTCCTGACTTTC
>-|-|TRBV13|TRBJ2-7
CASSPSTRVYEQYF
TGTGCCAGCAGCCCTTCGACTAGGGTCTACGAGCAGTACTTC
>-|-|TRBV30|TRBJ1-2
CAWEAGTYGYTF
TGTGCCTGGGAAGCCGGGACCTATGGCTACACCTTC
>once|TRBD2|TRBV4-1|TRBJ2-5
CASSQAGGETQYF
TGCGCCAGCAGCCAAGCGGGAGGAGAGACCCAGTACTTC
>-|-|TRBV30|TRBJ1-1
CAWSREAFF
TGTGCCTGGAGTCGCGAAGCTTTCTTT
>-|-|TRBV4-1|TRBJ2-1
CASSPPGGTYNEQFF
TGCGCCAGCAGCCCACCTGGTGGGACCTACAATGAGCAGTTCTTC
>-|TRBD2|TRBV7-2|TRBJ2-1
CASSLGSSGRIHEQFF
TGTGCCAGCAGCTTGGGGTCTAGCGGGAGAATCCATGAGCAGTTCTTC
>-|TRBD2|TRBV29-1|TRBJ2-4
CSVVWAVTGGNIQYF
TGCAGCGTTGTATGGGCGGTCACGGGGGGGAACATTCAGTACTTC
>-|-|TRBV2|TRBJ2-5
CATRPSLETQYF
TGTGCCACAAGGCCCAGTTTGGAGACCCAGTACTTC
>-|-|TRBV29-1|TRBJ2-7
CSVEATGTLYEQYF
TGCAGCGTTGAGGCGACGGGAACGCTCTACGAGCAGTACTTC
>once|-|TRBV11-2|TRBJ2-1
CASSPLVGGEQFF
TGTGCCAGCAGCCCACTTGTAGGAGGTGAGCAGTTCTTC
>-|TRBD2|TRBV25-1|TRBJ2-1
CASSENTGGRQFF
TGTGCCAGCAGTGAAAATACGGGAGGTCGGCAGTTCTTC
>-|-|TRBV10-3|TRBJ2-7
CAISESFGGSSYEQYF
TGTGCCATCAGTGAGTCTTTCGGGGGCTCCTCCTACGAGCAGTACTTC
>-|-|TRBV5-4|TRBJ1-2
CASSLGDVTYGYTF
TGTGCCAGCAGCTTGGGGGACGTGACTTATGGCTACACCTTC
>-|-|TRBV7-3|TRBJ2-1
CASSRNAASNEQFF
TGTGCCAGCAGCAGAAATGCGGCATCGAATGAGCAGTTCTTC
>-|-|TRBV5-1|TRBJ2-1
CASSFSGHPYNEQFF
TGCGCCAGCAGCTTCTCAGGACACCCATACAATGAGCAGTTCTTC
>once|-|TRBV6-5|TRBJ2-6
CASSLGFSGANVLTF
TGTGCCAGCAGTCTAGGCTTCTCTGGGGCCAACGTCCTGACTTTC
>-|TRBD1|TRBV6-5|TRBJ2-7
CASRTGGAYEQYF
TGTGCCAGCAGGACAGGGGGAGCCTACGAGCAGTACTTC
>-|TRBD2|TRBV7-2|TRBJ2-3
CASSLAVAGGPADTQYF
TGTGCCAGCAGCTTAGCAGTTGCGGGAGGTCCCGCAGATACGCAGTATTTT
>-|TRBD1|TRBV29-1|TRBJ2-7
CSARTGSAYEQYF
TGCAGCGCCAGGACAGGTAGCGCCTACGAGCAGTACTTC
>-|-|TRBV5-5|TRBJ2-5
CASSLGKQYQETQYF
TGTGCCAGCAGCCTAGGTAAACAGTACCAAGAGACCCAGTACTTC
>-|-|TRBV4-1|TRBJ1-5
CASSQAGERWNQPQHF
TGCGCCAGCAGCCAAGCGGGGGAGAGATGGAATCAGCCCCAGCATTTT
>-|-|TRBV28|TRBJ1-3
CASSSPPTKHGKAGNTIYF
TGTGCCAGCAGTTCCCCGCCAACCAAACACGGGAAGGCTGGAAACACCATATATTTT
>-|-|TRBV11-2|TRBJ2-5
CASSGGRLLQETQYF
TGTGCCAGCAGCGGGGGACGGCTACTTCAAGAGACCCAGTACTTC
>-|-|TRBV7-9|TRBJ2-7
CASSSDTGARWEQYF
TGTGCCAGCAGCTCAGACACGGGGGCGCGATGGGAGCAGTACTTC
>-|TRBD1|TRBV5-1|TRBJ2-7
CASSLASGGLYEQYF
TGCGCCAGCAGCTTGGCCTCAGGGGGTTTATACGAGCAGTACTTC
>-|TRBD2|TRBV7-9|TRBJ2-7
CASSLFSSSGRDEQYF
TGTGCCAGCAGCTTATTCTCTTCTAGCGGGAGGGACGAGCAGTACTTC
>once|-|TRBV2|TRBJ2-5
CASIPRQETQYF
TGTGCCAGCATTCCTAGACAAGAGACCCAGTACTTC
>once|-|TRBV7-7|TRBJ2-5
CASSRSSGLETQYF
TGTGCTAGCAGTCGGTCGTCGGGTTTGGAGACCCAGTACTTC
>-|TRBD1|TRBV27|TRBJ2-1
CASSINGQGSNEQFF
TGTGCCAGCAGCATAAATGGACAGGGAAGCAATGAGCAGTTCTTC
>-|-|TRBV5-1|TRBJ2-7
CASSSRQTNYEQYF
TGCGCCAGCAGCTCCCGACAGACTAATTACGAGCAGTACTTC
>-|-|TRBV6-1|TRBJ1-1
CASTGLGTWNTEAFF
TGTGCCAGCACTGGACTGGGAACCTGGAACACTGAAGCTTTCTTT
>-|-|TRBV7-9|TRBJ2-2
CASSLSGTGELFF
TGTGCCAGCAGCCTTAGCGGTACCGGGGAGCTGTTTTTT
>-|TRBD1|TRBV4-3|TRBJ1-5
CASSHGTGFRQPQHF
TGCGCCAGCAGCCACGGGACAGGGTTCCGCCAGCCCCAGCATTTT
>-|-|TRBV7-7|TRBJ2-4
CASSSLAGAAKNIQYF
TGTGCTAGCAGTTCGCTAGCAGGGGCGGCCAAAAACATTCAGTACTTC
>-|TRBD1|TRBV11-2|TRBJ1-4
CASSPSRGTGHVNEKLFF
TGTGCCAGCAGCCCTAGCCGCGGGACAGGACACGTTAATGAAAAACTGTTTTTT
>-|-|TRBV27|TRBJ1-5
CASGMTSLNQPQHF
TGTGCCAGCGGGATGACAAGTTTGAATCAGCCCCAGCATTTT
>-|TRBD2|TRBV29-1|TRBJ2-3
CSVILAGGTDTQYF
TGCAGCGTTATACTAGCGGGAGGCACAGATACGCAGTATTTT
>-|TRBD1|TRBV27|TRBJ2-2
CASSNLKRAGQGSGELFF
TGTGCCAGCAGCAACCTAAAGAGGGCGGGACAGGGGTCCGGGGAGCTGTTTTTT
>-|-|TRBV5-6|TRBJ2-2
CASSLRGFRNAGELFF
TGTGCCAGCAGCTTGAGAGGGTTTCGGAATGCCGGGGAGCTGTTTTTT
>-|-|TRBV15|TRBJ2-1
CATSRTWIGSYNEQFF
TGTGCCACCAGCCGGACCTGGATAGGCTCCTACAATGAGCAGTTCTTC
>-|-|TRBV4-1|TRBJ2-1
CASSQEASYNEQFF
TGCGCCAGCAGCCAAGAAGCCAGTTACAATGAGCAGTTCTTC
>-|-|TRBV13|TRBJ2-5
CASSPPSHETQYF
TGTGCCAGCTCCCCTCCTAGCCATGAGACCCAGTACTTC
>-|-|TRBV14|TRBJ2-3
CASSRSLQVTQYF
TGTGCCAGCAGCCGTTCCCTGCAGGTGACGCAGTATTTT
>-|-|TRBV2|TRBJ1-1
CASSEFHLMGAETEAFF
TGTGCCAGCAGTGAATTCCATCTGATGGGCGCGGAGACTGAAGCTTTCTTT